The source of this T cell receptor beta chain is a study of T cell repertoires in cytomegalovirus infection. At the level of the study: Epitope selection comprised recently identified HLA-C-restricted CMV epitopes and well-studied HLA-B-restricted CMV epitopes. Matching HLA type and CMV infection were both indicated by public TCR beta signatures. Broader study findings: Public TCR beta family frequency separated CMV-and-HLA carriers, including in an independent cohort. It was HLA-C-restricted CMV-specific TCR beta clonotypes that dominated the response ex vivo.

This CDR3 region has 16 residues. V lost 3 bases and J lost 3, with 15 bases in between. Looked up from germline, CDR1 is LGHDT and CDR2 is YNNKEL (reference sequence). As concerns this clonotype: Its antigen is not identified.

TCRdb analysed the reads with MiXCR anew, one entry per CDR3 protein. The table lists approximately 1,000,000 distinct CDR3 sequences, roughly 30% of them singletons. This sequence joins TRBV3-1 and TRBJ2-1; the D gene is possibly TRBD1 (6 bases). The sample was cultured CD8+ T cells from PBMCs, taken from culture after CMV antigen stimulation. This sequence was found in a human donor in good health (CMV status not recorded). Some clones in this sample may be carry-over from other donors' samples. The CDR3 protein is CASSQGDKIYYNEQFF. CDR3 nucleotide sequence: TGTGCCAGCAGCCAGGGGGACAAGATTTACTACAATGAGCAGTTCTTC.